The source of this T cell receptor (beta chain) is a study of beta chain features in type 1 diabetes. Expressed TCRB transcripts were sequenced after all isolated RNA was converted to cDNA. Naive, central memory and regulatory T cell samples averaged about 3.6 million immunoSEQ reads each. The data were produced by immunoSEQ multiplex PCR, yet TCRdb's version contains in-frame clones alone and is incomplete. The table records about 370,000 clones, roughly 16% of them present only once. This CDR3 is built from 13 residues. V lost 0 bases and J lost 5, with 10 bases in between. CDR1 is GTSNPN, CDR2 SVGIG, per germline (reference sequence). This clone was recorded a few times. Its antigen is unknown. Each of the CD4+ naive, central memory, regulatory and stem cell-like memory populations was sorted via CD45RO/CCR7/CD25/CD127/CD95/CD27. Findings and caveats of the study: Amplification by PCR could prefer shorter templates, with the same effect in patients and controls.

The sequence was obtained from a woman aged 18-29 years in good health. The chain recombines TRBV30 with TRBJ1-1; D gene ambiguous. Sequencing input: naive CD4+ T cells from blood. The DNA for the CDR3 is TGTGCCTGGAGTGTCAGTCAGTATACTGAAGCTTTCTTT. Amino acid sequence: CAWSVSQYTEAFF.